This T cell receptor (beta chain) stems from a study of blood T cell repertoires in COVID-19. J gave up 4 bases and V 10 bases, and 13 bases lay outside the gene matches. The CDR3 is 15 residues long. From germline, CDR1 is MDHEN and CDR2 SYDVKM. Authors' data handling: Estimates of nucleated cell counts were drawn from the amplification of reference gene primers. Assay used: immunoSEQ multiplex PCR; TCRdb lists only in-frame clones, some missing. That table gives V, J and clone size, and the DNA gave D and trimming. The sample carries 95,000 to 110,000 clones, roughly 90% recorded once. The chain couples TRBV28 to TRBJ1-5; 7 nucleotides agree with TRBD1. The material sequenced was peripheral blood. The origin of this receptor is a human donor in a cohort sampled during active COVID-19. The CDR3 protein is CAIKSGTALNQPQHF. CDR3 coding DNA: TGTGCCATCAAATCCGGGACAGCTTTAAATCAGCCCCAGCATTTT.